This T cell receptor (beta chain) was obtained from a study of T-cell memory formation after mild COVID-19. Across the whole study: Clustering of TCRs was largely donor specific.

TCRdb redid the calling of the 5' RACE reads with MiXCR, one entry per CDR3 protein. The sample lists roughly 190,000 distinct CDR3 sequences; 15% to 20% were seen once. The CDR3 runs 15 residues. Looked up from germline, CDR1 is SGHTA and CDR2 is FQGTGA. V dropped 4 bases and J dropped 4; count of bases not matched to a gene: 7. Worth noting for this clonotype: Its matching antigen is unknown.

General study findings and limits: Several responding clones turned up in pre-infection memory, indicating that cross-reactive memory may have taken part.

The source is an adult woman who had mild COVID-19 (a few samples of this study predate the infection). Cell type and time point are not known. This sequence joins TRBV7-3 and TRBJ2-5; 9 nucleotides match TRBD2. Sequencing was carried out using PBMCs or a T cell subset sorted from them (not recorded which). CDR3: CASSWVAGATETQYF. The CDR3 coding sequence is TGTGCCAGCAGCTGGGTAGCGGGGGCCACAGAGACCCAGTACTTC.